The 13 T cell receptor beta chains given below trace back to one sample, sequenced in a study of cytomegalovirus exposure and HLA in healthy donors (TCRdb year 2017). The receptor library was made with the immunoSEQ multiplex PCR assay. A mixture of 60 forward primers for TCR Vbeta segments and 13 reverse primers for TCR Jbeta segments was used in the multiplex PCR. The immuneACCESS repertoire file appears here via TCRdb, limited to in-frame rearrangements. These files lack a portion of the clones; in checked studies, under half of the deficit traces to unresolved V genes, and the cause of the others is not known. Within this sample are over 60,000 clones, with 65% to 85% of them counted one time only. Of the sample, around an eighth falls within the top ten clones. Sequenced material: PBMCs. The source of these receptors is a man in his 70s in good health and CMV-seronegative.

The rearrangement links TRBV7-6 to TRBJ2-2; perhaps TRBD1 as D (5 bases). Germline values: CDR1 SGHVS, CDR2 FNYEAQ. The V end lost 0 bases, the J end lost 0 bases, and 8 bases lay between the germline ends. The CDR3 has 16 amino acids. CDR3 sequence: CASSLAGAPNTGELFF. The DNA for the CDR3 is TGTGCCAGCAGCTTAGCAGGGGCGCCGAACACCGGGGAGCTGTTTTTT.

In its sample, this clone was seen a few times. The V gene is TRBV4-1, the J gene TRBJ1-1; 9 positions match TRBD1. Germline V gene lookup returns CDR1 MGHRA and CDR2 YSYEKL. Trimming removed 3 bases from V and 4 bases from J; junction bases left unmatched: 3. The CDR3 is 14 amino acids. CDR3 in DNA: TGCGCCAGCAGCCAGGACAGGGGAGCCACTGAAGCTTTCTTT. It translates to CASSQDRGATEAFF.

The chain's CDR3 is CATSGQGNSNSPLHF. CDR3 nucleotide sequence: TGTGCCACATCCGGACAGGGGAATTCCAATTCACCCCTCCACTTT. The rearrangement joins TRBV15 to TRBJ1-6, with 9 bases fitting TRBD1. The germline V gene has CDR1 LNHNV and CDR2 YYDKDF (reference sequence). The CDR3 consists of 15 residues. V gave up 9 bases and J gave up 7 bases; unmatched junction bases: 10.

The chain links TRBV11-2 to TRBJ1-6; tentative D call: TRBD1 (6 bases). CDR1 is SGHAT and CDR2 is FQNNGV in the germline V gene. V was shortened by 5 bases and J by 9 bases, with 17 bases between the two germline ends. The CDR3 is 15 amino acids. The CDR3 bases are TGTGCCAGCAGCCCATTAACAGGGTCGGGTTCACCCCTCCACTTT. Translated: CASSPLTGSGSPLHF.

This chain links TRBV7-2 with TRBJ2-7; no firm D call. The V end was cut by 1 base, the J end by 2 bases, with 12 bases between. The CDR3 is 15 amino acids. The V gene's germline CDR1 is SGHTA and CDR2 FQGNSA. Written as DNA, the CDR3 is TGTGCCAGCAGCTTAGGGTGGCAGAACACCTACGAGCAGTACTTC. This codes for CASSLGWQNTYEQYF. The entire variable domain, with the rest obtained from reference TRBV7-2 and TRBJ2-7, is as follows: GAGVSQSPSNKVTEKGKDVELRCDPISGHTALYWYRQSLGQGLEFLIYFQGNSAPDKSGLPSDRFSAERTGGSVSTLTIQRTQQEDSAVYLCASSLGWQNTYEQYFGPGTRLTVT.

This clone has more than one count but fewer than ten. The chain employs TRBV14 and TRBJ2-2, with D maybe TRBD1 (5 bases). Germline V gene data show CDR1 as SGHDN and CDR2 as FVKESK. CDR3 length: 13 residues. V lost 4 bases, J lost 6 bases, and 9 bases lay in between. This chain's CDR3 is CASSPQGAGELFF. The CDR3 DNA follows: TGTGCCAGCAGCCCCCAGGGTGCCGGGGAGCTGTTTTTT.

The V and J genes are TRBV5-1 and TRBJ2-1; perhaps TRBD2 as D (5 bases). V lost 2 bases and J 4 bases, leaving 13 bases between the germline ends. Germline CDR1 is SGHRS and CDR2 is YFSETQ. CDR3 length equals 15 residues. DNA of the CDR3: TGCGCCAGCAGCTTCGGCCAGGACTCATACAATGAGCAGTTCTTC. This encodes CASSFGQDSYNEQFF.

The chain carries TRBV27 and TRBJ2-1; possible D gene TRBD1, 6 bases. The V gene's germline CDR1 is MNHEY and CDR2 SMNVEV (reference sequence). This CDR3 comprises 15 residues. V was clipped by 5 bases and J by 7 bases, with 18 bases between them. The DNA for the CDR3 is TGTGCCAGCAGTAGGGCGGGCAGGGGAAAGAATGAGCAGTTCTTC. Translating gives CASSRAGRGKNEQFF.

The chain recombines TRBV6-1 with TRBJ2-1; D is possibly TRBD2 (5 bases). The CDR3 extends over 13 amino acids. Germline values: CDR1 MNHNS, CDR2 SASEGT. The ends were cut back, 6 bases at V and 3 bases at J, with 9 bases in the middle. The DNA for the CDR3 is TGTGCCAGCAGGGCGACTATCTACAATGAGCAGTTCTTC. Amino acids: CASRATIYNEQFF.

V gene TRBV9 combines with J gene TRBJ2-2; D possibly corresponds to TRBD1 (5 bases). Trimming removed 4 bases at V and 6 bases at J, with 16 bases between. This CDR3 region has 15 residues. The germline CDR1 and CDR2 sequences are SGDLS and YYNGEE. CDR3 bases: TGTGCCAGCAGCCCCCGGACAAGTAGGTCCGGGGAGCTGTTTTTT. Protein sequence: CASSPRTSRSGELFF.

V and J are TRBV6-1 and TRBJ2-1; tentative D call: TRBD1 (6 bases). Germline V lookup: CDR1 MNHNS, CDR2 SASEGT. The CDR3 runs 16 residues. Trimming shortened V by 1 base and J by 0 bases, and 10 bases separated the two germline ends. The CDR3 reads CASSEEGDTSYNEQFF. The CDR3 nucleotides read TGTGCCAGCAGTGAAGAGGGGGACACCTCCTACAATGAGCAGTTCTTC.

This clone was seen a few times. The chain couples TRBV6-5 to TRBJ2-7, with TRBD1 matching 8 bases. The V and J ends lost 4 bases and 1 base, in that order; junction bases with no gene match: 6. CDR3 size: 15 residues. Looked up from germline, CDR1 is MNHEY and CDR2 is SVGAGI. CDR3 coding DNA: TGTGCCAGCAGTTCCGCAGGGGGCACGTCCTACGAGCAGTACTTC. It yields the protein CASSSAGGTSYEQYF.

The rearrangement joins TRBV9 to TRBJ1-1; D is ambiguous. The CDR3 spans 13 residues. Germline lookup yields CDR1 SGDLS and CDR2 YYNGEE. V shed 4 bases and J shed 1 base, with 8 bases lying between them. This chain's CDR3 is CASSRERNTEAFF. The CDR3 bases are TGTGCCAGCAGCCGCGAGAGGAACACTGAAGCTTTCTTT.